This TCR beta chain was recovered during a study of blood T cell repertoires in COVID-19. Study-wide background: Italy, Spain and the United States were the sources of the convalescent and acute COVID-19 samples. The cDNA or gDNA used as material had been derived from T cells, B-cell-depleted T cells, or PBMCs.

Assay used: immunoSEQ multiplex PCR; TCRdb lists only in-frame clones, some missing. Of a few hundred thousand clones listed, 88% are singletons. Cohort 3 recovered donors had two negative PCRs, clearance, or symptom resolution. The V gene's germline CDR1 is LGHDT and CDR2 YNNKEL (reference sequence). This CDR3 contains 14 residues. The V end lost 5 bases, the J end lost 5 bases, and 16 bases lay between the germline ends. The sample taken for sequencing was PBMCs or T cells enriched from blood (not recorded which). The sequence derives from a woman younger than 30 who had recovered from COVID-19. V is TRBV3-1 (or the pseudogene TRBV3-2) and J is TRBJ2-7; weak D call: TRBD1 (6 bases). CDR3 in amino acids: CASSYSGTTDEQYF. In DNA, the CDR3 is TGTGCCAGCAGCTATTCCGGGACAACGGACGAGCAGTACTTC.